These 20 T cell receptor beta chains were all obtained from the same sample, sequenced in a study of T cell changes during pregnancy in multiple sclerosis. TCRdb's copy holds only in-frame clones and misses some; the assay was immunoSEQ multiplex PCR. The sample shows 60,000 to 85,000 clones, around nine tenths of them seen only once. The sequenced sample was peripheral blood, obtained after pregnancy. The receptors were gathered from a female donor in good health, enrolled as a control in a pregnancy study.

This rearrangement joins TRBV29-1 to TRBJ1-1, with D tentatively TRBD1 (6 bases). CDR3 size: 13 residues. The ends were cut back, 3 bases at V and 2 bases at J, with 10 bases in the middle. Germline V gives CDR1 SQVTM, CDR2 ANQGSEA. Here the CDR3 DNA reads TGCAGCGTTGATAAACAGGGTAACACTGAAGCTTTCTTT. Residues: CSVDKQGNTEAFF.

The chain combines TRBV20-1 with TRBJ2-5; D not resolved. V lost 4 bases and J lost 5, with 8 bases in between. Germline CDR1 reads DFQATT; CDR2 reads SNEGSKA (reference sequence). CDR3 length: 11 amino acids. This CDR3 is CSATKSETQYF. In DNA, the CDR3 is TGCAGTGCTACCAAGAGTGAGACCCAGTACTTC.

V gene TRBV6-5 combines with J gene TRBJ2-3, with 8 bases that match TRBD1. Trimming removed 0 bases from V and 0 bases from J; junction bases left unmatched: 2. The CDR3 contains 16 residues. Germline CDR1 reads MNHEY; CDR2 reads SVGAGI. This CDR3 reads CASSYSSGGSTDTQYF. DNA for the CDR3: TGTGCCAGCAGTTACTCCTCAGGGGGCAGCACAGATACGCAGTATTTT.

This clone came up a few times. V is TRBV5-5 and J is TRBJ1-2, with D uncertain. Looked up from germline, CDR1 is SGHKS and CDR2 is YYEKEE (reference sequence). The CDR3 runs to 15 residues. The ends were cut back, 5 bases at V and 4 bases at J, with 18 bases in the middle. CDR3 loop: CASSLHREPLYGYTF. Written as DNA, the CDR3 is TGTGCCAGCAGTTTGCATAGGGAGCCTCTCTATGGCTACACCTTC.

The chain employs TRBV28 and TRBJ1-3, with 7 bases aligning to TRBD1. CDR1 MDHEN and CDR2 SYDVKM come from the germline V gene. This CDR3 has 14 residues. V gave up 3 bases and J gave up 3 bases; unmatched junction bases: 2. The CDR3 reads CASSFQGVGNTIYF. The CDR3 DNA sequence: TGTGCCAGCAGTTTCCAGGGGGTTGGAAACACCATATATTTT.

V usage is TRBV6-1 and J usage is TRBJ2-5; no clear D. V was clipped by 2 bases and J by 4 bases, with 11 bases between them. CDR1 is MNHNS and CDR2 is SASEGT in the germline V gene. This CDR3 contains 14 residues. The CDR3 loop reads CASSESLRGETQYF. In DNA, the CDR3 is TGTGCCAGCAGTGAATCCCTTCGAGGAGAGACCCAGTACTTC.

This clone has a handful of counts. CDR3 sequence (DNA): TGCAGTGCTAGAGCGCAAGAGACCCAGTACTTC. Encoded protein: CSARAQETQYF. The rearrangement joins TRBV20-1 to TRBJ2-5; D uncertain. The CDR3 is 11 residues long. Trimming pared 1 base from V and 2 bases from J, leaving 2 bases between. Looked up from germline, CDR1 is DFQATT and CDR2 is SNEGSKA (reference sequence).

This chain connects TRBV7-9 to TRBJ2-1, with 16 bases fitting TRBD2. This CDR3 has 19 amino acids. Germline V gives CDR1 SEHNR, CDR2 FQNEAQ (reference sequence). With V trimmed by 3 bases and J by 1 base, 6 bases remained unmatched. Here the CDR3 reads CASSFMGLAGGPSYNEQFF. DNA for the CDR3: TGTGCCAGCAGCTTTATGGGACTAGCGGGGGGGCCATCCTACAATGAGCAGTTCTTC.

The J gene is TRBJ2-3, the V gene TRBV4-1; D not resolved. Trimming pared 3 bases from V and 9 bases from J, leaving 7 bases between. The CDR3 is 11 amino acids. The germline gives CDR1 MGHRA, CDR2 YSYEKL. CDR3 nucleotide sequence: TGCGCCAGCAGCCACGAAAGCACGCAGTATTTT. It encodes CASSHESTQYF.

V is TRBV7-9 and J is TRBJ1-1; possible D gene TRBD1, 5 bases. The V gene lost 1 base and the J gene lost 1 base, with 13 bases spanning the gap. The CDR3 loop spans 16 amino acids. Per the germline V gene, CDR1 is SEHNR and CDR2 is FQNEAQ (reference sequence). The CDR3 DNA reads as TGTGCCAGCAGCTTAGGTGACAGAGCCTGGAACACTGAAGCTTTCTTT. Protein sequence: CASSLGDRAWNTEAFF.

The chain has TRBV30 and TRBJ2-7, with D tentatively TRBD1 (5 bases). In germline, CDR1 is GTSNPN, CDR2 SVGIG (reference sequence). V lost 0 bases and J 2 bases, leaving 11 bases between the germline ends. CDR3 length equals 14 residues. This chain's CDR3 is CAWSVPDSTYEQYF. For the CDR3, the DNA is TGTGCCTGGAGTGTCCCCGACAGTACCTACGAGCAGTACTTC. The variable domain in full, completed from reference TRBV30 and TRBJ2-7, reads SQTIHQWPATLVQPVGSPLSLECTVEGTSNPNLYWYRQAAGRGLQLLFYSVGIGQISSEVPQNLSASRPQDRQFILSSKKLLLSDSGFYLCAWSVPDSTYEQYFGPGTRLTVT.

The rearrangement uses TRBV21-1 and TRBJ2-1; no check of the table's D call, TRBD1, against the DNA was made. TRBV21-1 corresponds to a pseudogene. This CDR3 spans 11 amino acids. CDR3: CASSRRDEQFF. The CDR3 nucleotides are TGTGCCAGCAGCCGCAGGGATGAGCAGTTCTTC.

CDR3 DNA: TGTGCCAGCAGCTTGGGAGGAGCTCGTGGCTACACCTTC. Residues: CASSLGGARGYTF. The rearrangement links TRBV7-2 to TRBJ1-2; no clear D. Between the trimmed V and J ends, which lost 3 bases and 7 bases, there was a span of 12 bases. Germline-derived CDR1 and CDR2 are SGHTA and FQGNSA. The CDR3 covers 13 residues. Looking up the rest from reference TRBV7-2 and TRBJ1-2 gives the full variable domain: GAGVSQSPSNKVTEKGKDVELRCDPISGHTALYWYRQSLGQGLEFLIYFQGNSAPDKSGLPSDRFSAERTGGSVSTLTIQRTQQEDSAVYLCASSLGGARGYTFGSGTRLTVV.

The chain is built from TRBV7-2 and TRBJ2-2; D may be TRBD2 (6 bases). The ends were cut back, 3 bases at V and 6 bases at J, with 14 bases in the middle. The CDR3 extends over 15 amino acids. Germline CDR1 reads SGHTA; CDR2 reads FQGNSA. CDR3 bases: TGTGCCAGCAGCTTCGGGCGGGATTCCGCCGGGGAGCTGTTTTTT. Translation: CASSFGRDSAGELFF. Full variable domain (rest looked up from reference TRBV7-2 and TRBJ2-2): GAGVSQSPSNKVTEKGKDVELRCDPISGHTALYWYRQSLGQGLEFLIYFQGNSAPDKSGLPSDRFSAERTGGSVSTLTIQRTQQEDSAVYLCASSFGRDSAGELFFGEGSRLTVL.

CDR3: CASSAFGGRTYNEQFF. The CDR3 coding sequence is TGTGCCAGCAGCGCCTTTGGCGGGAGGACCTACAATGAGCAGTTCTTC. The V gene is TRBV4-2, the J gene TRBJ2-1; TRBD2 aligns across 8 bases. The CDR3 runs 16 residues. V dropped 5 bases and J dropped 2; count of bases not matched to a gene: 8. Germline CDR1 LGHNA, CDR2 YNFKEQ.

The rearrangement links TRBV28 to TRBJ2-7; 12 bases are a match to TRBD1. The V segment lost 4 bases and the J segment 3 bases; nucleotides outside the gene matches: 7. This CDR3 is 16 amino acids long. Germline V gene lookup returns CDR1 MDHEN and CDR2 SYDVKM. The CDR3 DNA reads as TGTGCCAGCAGTTCCCCGGGACAGGGGGCTGTCTACGAGCAGTACTTC. Protein sequence: CASSSPGQGAVYEQYF.

The chain joins TRBV11-2 to TRBJ2-7; a possible D gene is TRBD1 (6 bases). The germline V and J ends were trimmed by 7 bases and 0 bases, with 13 bases remaining between them. Germline-derived CDR1 and CDR2 are SGHAT and FQNNGV. The length of the CDR3 is 14 residues. The CDR3 nucleotides are TGTGCCAGCATCAACCGGGACAACTCCTACGAGCAGTACTTC. Translating it yields CASINRDNSYEQYF.

V usage is TRBV5-1 and J usage is TRBJ2-3; TRBD2 agrees at 10 bases. The CDR3 is 15 amino acids. Germline V lookup: CDR1 SGHRS, CDR2 YFSETQ. V was clipped by 0 bases and J by 5 bases; unmatched bases: 3. The CDR3 nucleotides are TGCGCCAGCAGCTTGGAACTAGCGGGGAGAGATACGCAGTATTTT. This codes for CASSLELAGRDTQYF.

The CDR3 sequence is CASSFDRDNEQFF. The DNA of the CDR3 is TGTGCCAGCAGCTTTGACAGGGACAATGAGCAGTTCTTC. The chain combines TRBV11-3 with TRBJ2-1, with TRBD1 matching over 7 bases. The CDR3 spans 13 residues. Per germline, CDR1 SGHNT and CDR2 YENEEA. Germline trimming cut 3 bases from V and 5 bases from J; bases unmatched to any gene: 1.

This chain joins TRBV11-1 and TRBJ2-5, with 7 bases lining up with TRBD2. V dropped 1 base and J dropped 4; count of bases not matched to a gene: 6. The germline V gene encodes CDR1 SGHAT and CDR2 FQDESV (reference sequence). The CDR3 loop spans 15 amino acids. The CDR3 region is CASSLGAGAVETQYF. The CDR3 DNA is TGTGCCAGCAGCTTAGGGGCGGGAGCAGTAGAGACCCAGTACTTC.